This TCR beta chain derives from a study of shared clonotypes between healthy human individuals. With respect to this clone: At one of its ends the junction is not consistent with the germline gene, which may arise from a read error.

Adult Caucasians living in Nashville, Tennessee made up all of the donors. TCRdb keeps only in-frame clones here, not all; method: immunoSEQ multiplex PCR. This table has over a million clones, roughly 97% appearing once. CDR3 length: 18 residues. CDR1 and CDR2 from the germline V gene are SGHTA and FQGNSA. This receptor was taken from a man between 25 and 39 years old in good health. Sequenced: naive CD4+ T cells sorted from blood. The subset here: CD45RA+ positively selected. V usage is TRBV7-2 and J usage is TRBJ1-2; 9 nucleotides line up with TRBD1. The CDR3 sequence: CASSPGRGQGHSVLATSF. The CDR3 DNA reads as TGTGCCAGCAGCCCAGGACGGGGACAGGGCCATTCCGTGCTCGCCACATCCTTC. Together with reference TRBV7-2 and TRBJ1-2, the CDR3 gives the full variable domain: GAGVSQSPSNKVTEKGKDVELRCDPISGHTALYWYRQSLGQGLEFLIYFQGNSAPDKSGLPSDRFSAERTGGSVSTLTIQRTQQEDSAVYLCASSPGRGQGHSVLATSFGSGTRLTVV.